This entry lists 30 T cell receptor beta chains sequenced from one sample in a study of Graves' ophthalmopathy and Graves' hyperthyroidism. The TCR beta CDR3 regions underwent amplification from RNA transcripts. HTBI-primed first-round RT-PCR preceded second-round multiplex PCR. Using its own MiXCR run on the multiplex PCR reads, TCRdb lists one record per CDR3 protein. The data contain under 800,000 distinct CDR3 sequences, 22% of them seen just once; the ten biggest clones take up more than 5.5%. Sequences were obtained from peripheral blood. The receptors were sampled from a woman aged 18-29 years with stable Graves' hyperthyroidism. Some clones in this sample may be carry-over from other donors' samples.

The J gene is TRBJ2-7, the V gene TRBV30; 7 nucleotides align to TRBD1. The CDR3 consists of 12 residues. The ends lost 3 bases at V and 4 bases at J; junction bases unmatched: 3. Germline V gene data show CDR1 as GTSNPN and CDR2 as SVGIG (reference sequence). The CDR3 loop reads CAWSDRAYEQYF. The CDR3 DNA sequence: TGTGCCTGGAGCGACAGGGCATACGAGCAGTACTTC.

This clonotype was seen once. J is TRBJ2-7 and V is TRBV28; perhaps TRBD2 as D (5 bases). The CDR3 consists of 14 residues. Trimming removed 3 bases from V and 3 bases from J, with 12 bases in between. Germline lookup yields CDR1 MDHEN and CDR2 SYDVKM. CDR3 region: CASSLPGRFYEQYF. DNA for the CDR3: TGTGCCAGCAGTTTGCCGGGAAGATTCTACGAGCAGTACTTC.

This clonotype has at least ten counts. The gene calls are TRBV6-1 and TRBJ2-5, with TRBD2 as a possible D gene (6 bases). The germline gives CDR1 MNHNS, CDR2 SASEGT. The CDR3 sequence is 15 residues long. Trimming took 1 base from V and 5 from J, leaving 14 bases between them. The CDR3 coding sequence is TGTGCCAGCAGTGAAGTCAGGGTCCGGGGGGAGACCCAGTACTTC. It specifies CASSEVRVRGETQYF.

CDR3 DNA: TGTGCCAGCAGTTTGCTGCTAGGGGGGAACCAGCCCCAGCATTTT. It translates to CASSLLLGGNQPQHF. The chain is built from TRBV28 and TRBJ1-5; D may be TRBD1 (6 bases). Germline CDR1 is MDHEN and CDR2 is SYDVKM. Trimming took off 3 bases at V and 7 bases at J, with 16 bases between the two ends. This CDR3 spans 15 amino acids. The entire variable domain, with the rest obtained from reference TRBV28 and TRBJ1-5, is as follows: DVKVTQSSRYLVKRTGEKVFLECVQDMDHENMFWYRQDPGLGLRLIYFSYDVKMKEKGDIPEGYSVSREKKERFSLILESASTNQTSMYLCASSLLLGGNQPQHFGDGTRLSIL.

This clonotype was detected ten times or more. The chain links TRBV12-3 or TRBV12-4 to TRBJ1-5; a weak D match, TRBD1 (5 bases). The CDR3 runs to 15 residues. V shed 4 bases and J shed 1 base, with 11 bases lying between them. CDR3 sequence (DNA): TGTGCCAGCAGTTCCCTCCGGGACAGCAATCAGCCCCAGCATTTT. Residues: CASSSLRDSNQPQHF.

This clonotype turned up a few times. The chain combines TRBV6-1 with TRBJ2-7; D is ambiguous. The CDR3 has 15 amino acids. V shed 6 bases and J shed 3 bases, with 18 bases lying between them. The germline V gene encodes CDR1 MNHNS and CDR2 SASEGT. The CDR3 nucleotides are TGTGCCAGCAGCCTAGACGTACGGGTCGGCTACGAGCAGTACTTC. Residues: CASSLDVRVGYEQYF.

In its sample, this clonotype was seen many times. The chain is built from TRBV2 and TRBJ1-2; 8 bases map to TRBD1. J lost 7 bases, V lost 10 bases, and 5 bases had no gene match. The CDR3 runs to 11 residues. CDR1 SNHLY and CDR2 FYNNEI come from the germline V gene. The CDR3 loop reads CAMPDRGGYTF. The CDR3 DNA reads as TGTGCCATGCCTGACAGGGGTGGCTACACCTTC.

This clonotype was picked up a small number of times. The chain links TRBV27 to TRBJ1-5, with D perhaps TRBD1 (6 bases). The CDR3 spans 13 residues. V was cut by 3 bases and J by 5 bases, with 8 bases left in between. The germline gives CDR1 MNHEY, CDR2 SMNVEV (reference sequence). Written as DNA, the CDR3 is TGTGCCAGCAGTTTCCACAGGGATCAGCCCCAGCATTTT. Its protein product is CASSFHRDQPQHF.

V usage is TRBV7-2 and J usage is TRBJ2-7, with 8 bases matching TRBD1. CDR3 length equals 14 residues. Germline V CDR1 and CDR2: SGHTA, FQGNSA. The junction had 8 bases not matched to a gene; V was cut back by 5 bases and J by 5 bases. Here the CDR3 reads CASSGRQGSHEQYF. The CDR3 bases are TGTGCCAGCAGCGGACGACAGGGGTCACACGAGCAGTACTTC.

A few counts support this clonotype. V and J are TRBV29-1 and TRBJ2-5; the match to TRBD1 covers 9 bases. The CDR3 runs 13 residues. CDR1 is SQVTM and CDR2 is ANQGSEA in the germline V gene. V shed 4 bases, J shed 4 bases, and the junction held 4 bases outside the gene matches. The CDR3, as DNA: TGCAGCGTTGTTACAGGGGGCTTAGAGACCCAGTACTTC. Amino acid sequence: CSVVTGGLETQYF.

This clonotype was observed a single time. The CDR3 here is CASSEYSNYGYTF. DNA of the CDR3: TGTGCCAGCAGTGAATACAGTAACTATGGCTACACCTTC. The chain employs TRBV6-1 and TRBJ1-2; D unclear. Between the trimmed V and J ends, which lost 2 bases and 1 base, there was a span of 5 bases. The CDR3 has 13 amino acids. Looked up from germline, CDR1 is MNHNS and CDR2 is SASEGT.

This clonotype was observed a handful of times. This sequence joins TRBV20-1 and TRBJ1-1, with 8 bases aligning to TRBD1. CDR3 length: 15 amino acids. Germline-derived CDR1 and CDR2 are DFQATT and SNEGSKA (reference sequence). J gave up 6 bases and V 6 bases, and 15 bases lay outside the gene matches. CDR3 sequence reads: CSAHPGGASYAEAFF. In DNA form, the CDR3 reads TGCAGTGCACACCCAGGGGGCGCTTCCTACGCTGAAGCTTTCTTT.

This clonotype was detected many times. V is TRBV6-2 or TRBV6-3 and J is TRBJ2-7; D possibly corresponds to TRBD2 (5 bases). Trimming removed 9 bases from V and 1 base from J, with 16 bases in between. Germline V gene data show CDR1 as MNHEY and CDR2 as SVGEGT. CDR3 length: 14 amino acids. The CDR3 spells CASTPGSPSYEQYF. The CDR3 coding sequence is TGTGCCAGTACCCCGGGATCACCTTCCTACGAGCAGTACTTC.

Ten or more counts support this clonotype. This rearrangement joins TRBV12-3 or TRBV12-4 to TRBJ1-2; D gene unclear. V was pared by 1 base and J by 2 bases, with 8 bases between. This CDR3 contains 14 residues. The CDR3 nucleotides read TGTGCCAGCAGTTTAGGACCCTGGAACTATGGCTACACCTTC. Translating it yields CASSLGPWNYGYTF.

This clonotype was observed at least ten times. The chain employs TRBV18 and TRBJ1-5; D gene ambiguous. V shed 3 bases and J shed 3 bases, with 12 bases lying between them. The CDR3 extends over 15 amino acids. Germline CDR1 KGHSH, CDR2 LQKENI. The chain's CDR3 is CASSPGRGINQPQHF. The CDR3 DNA reads TGTGCCAGCTCACCTGGGAGAGGGATCAATCAGCCCCAGCATTTT.

This clonotype appeared many times. The CDR3 DNA reads as TGTGCCAGCAGCCCTATCTCGGCGGGGGCCGGCAACACCATATATTTT. Protein: CASSPISAGAGNTIYF. The chain recombines TRBV3-1 with TRBJ1-3, with D possibly TRBD1 on 6 matching bases. Trimming cost V 4 bases and J 7 bases, with 20 bases left between them. Germline V lookup: CDR1 LGHDT, CDR2 YNNKEL (reference sequence). This CDR3 has 16 residues.

This clonotype occurred many times. The chain joins TRBV29-1 to TRBJ1-2; perhaps TRBD1 as D (5 bases). The V gene lost 3 bases and the J gene lost 4 bases, with 15 bases spanning the gap. The CDR3 contains 14 residues. CDR1 is SQVTM and CDR2 is ANQGSEA in the germline V gene. As DNA, the CDR3 is TGCAGCGTTGACATGGGGGATCACACCTATGGCTACACCTTC. Its translation is CSVDMGDHTYGYTF.

This clonotype has at least ten counts. The CDR3 coding sequence is TGTGCCAGCAGCCGTGGACAGTCCTATCAGCCCCAGCATTTT. Its translation is CASSRGQSYQPQHF. This chain links TRBV12-3 or TRBV12-4 with TRBJ1-5; possible D gene TRBD1, 6 bases. CDR3 size: 14 residues. The ends were cut back, 6 bases at V and 5 bases at J, with 14 bases in the middle.

This clonotype was counted many times. The chain links TRBV29-1 to TRBJ1-1; possibly TRBD1 for D (5 bases). The germline gives CDR1 SQVTM, CDR2 ANQGSEA. This CDR3 contains 16 residues. The V and J ends lost 1 base and 6 bases respectively, with 21 bases between them. In nucleotides, the CDR3 is TGCAGCGTTGAAGTCGGCTTAGAAGGGACCGGGGCTGAAGCTTTCTTT. Residues: CSVEVGLEGTGAEAFF.

This clonotype turned up a few times. The rearrangement joins TRBV28 to TRBJ1-5; D is unresolved. This CDR3 has 15 residues. The V gene lost 7 bases and the J gene lost 0 bases, with 13 bases spanning the gap. From germline, CDR1 is MDHEN and CDR2 SYDVKM. CDR3 sequence reads: CASTSGINSNQPQHF. DNA of the CDR3: TGTGCCAGCACCTCCGGGATCAATAGCAATCAGCCCCAGCATTTT.

This clonotype was observed at least ten times. J is TRBJ1-5 and V is TRBV28, with D perhaps matching TRBD1 (5 bases). The germline CDR1 and CDR2 sequences are MDHEN and SYDVKM. Between the trimmed V and J ends, which lost 3 bases and 3 bases, there was a span of 9 bases. This CDR3 has 14 amino acids. CDR3 in amino acids: CASSLEDNNQPQHF. CDR3 nucleotide sequence: TGTGCCAGCAGTTTGGAGGACAACAATCAGCCCCAGCATTTT.

This clonotype was picked up many times. J is TRBJ2-7 and V is TRBV28, with TRBD1 identical over 9 bases. The length of the CDR3 is 17 residues. Trimming removed 4 bases from V and 6 bases from J; junction bases left unmatched: 16. The germline V gene has CDR1 MDHEN and CDR2 SYDVKM. This CDR3 is CASSWAGQGLTSPEQYF. Here the CDR3 DNA reads TGTGCCAGCAGTTGGGCCGGACAGGGGCTAACCTCCCCCGAGCAGTACTTC.

This clonotype was counted ten times or more. The V gene is TRBV3-1, the J gene TRBJ1-1; the match to TRBD1 covers 9 bases. The germline gives CDR1 LGHDT, CDR2 YNNKEL (reference sequence). The CDR3 totals 15 residues. With 5 bases clipped from V and 4 bases from J, the junction kept 8 bases outside the gene matches. The CDR3 loop is CASSVTQGAGTEAFF. CDR3 nucleotide sequence: TGTGCCAGCAGCGTGACACAGGGGGCGGGCACTGAAGCTTTCTTT.

For this clonotype: Just one base apart from a much larger clone, this may be a read error. The chain combines TRBV4-1 with TRBJ2-5, with 7 bases aligning to TRBD1. The CDR3 consists of 15 residues. CDR1 is MGHRA and CDR2 is YSYEKL in the germline V gene. The CDR3 loop reads CVSSLTTGLGETQYF. The CDR3 nucleotides read TGCGTCAGCAGCCTTACGACAGGGTTGGGAGAGACCCAGTACTTC.

As for this clonotype: The limits of the CDR3 on the DNA are not certain, so only TCRdb's listed CDR3 is given. This chain links TRBV9 with TRBJ2-3; no DNA check was done on the table's D call, TRBD2. CDR1 and CDR2 from the germline V gene are SGDLS and YYNGEE. Termini included, the CDR3 measures 16 amino acids. CDR3 sequence reads: CASSVLVAGGTDTQYW.

This clonotype occurred many times. The chain is built from TRBV5-1 and TRBJ1-6; perhaps TRBD1 as D (5 bases). The CDR3 has 13 amino acids. V gave up 7 bases and J gave up 7 bases, with 12 bases separating them. Per germline, CDR1 SGHRS and CDR2 YFSETQ. Here the CDR3 reads CASCLQENSPLHF. The CDR3 nucleotides read TGCGCCAGCTGTTTACAGGAGAATTCACCCCTCCACTTT.

This clonotype was observed at least ten times. The V and J genes are TRBV7-2 and TRBJ1-6; TRBD1 is a possible D gene (5 bases). The V end was cut by 0 bases, the J end by 10 bases, with 13 bases between. The germline CDR1 and CDR2 sequences are SGHTA and FQGNSA. CDR3 length: 15 amino acids. The CDR3 DNA reads TGTGCCAGCAGCTTAGCGCAGGGACGTAGATCACCCCTCCACTTT. Translation: CASSLAQGRRSPLHF.

V usage is TRBV9 and J usage is TRBJ1-5; D not certain. The germline V and J ends were trimmed by 5 bases and 6 bases, with 6 bases remaining between them. Germline CDR1 and CDR2: SGDLS and YYNGEE. The CDR3 is 11 residues long. The CDR3 coding sequence is TGTGCCAGCAGGAAAGGTCAGCCCCAGCATTTT. Encoded protein: CASRKGQPQHF.

This clonotype occurred many times. The chain is built from TRBV30 and TRBJ1-2; possible D gene TRBD1, 5 bases. CDR1 and CDR2 (germline): GTSNPN, SVGIG (reference sequence). The CDR3 spans 15 residues. V lost 0 bases to trimming and J lost 4 bases, with 15 bases between them. CDR3 DNA sequence: TGTGCCTGGAGTGTAATAGGGAACAGGAGCTATGGCTACACCTTC. Amino acid sequence: CAWSVIGNRSYGYTF.

This clonotype has at least ten counts. The chain links TRBV2 to TRBJ1-1, with D possibly TRBD1 on 5 matching bases. V lost 2 bases and J lost 5, with 12 bases in between. This CDR3 has 14 amino acids. From germline, CDR1 is SNHLY and CDR2 FYNNEI. The CDR3, as DNA: TGTGCCAGCAGTGAATTACCGGGGGAAACTGAAGCTTTCTTT. Its protein product is CASSELPGETEAFF.